The clone carrying this T cell receptor (beta chain) was seen once. Its specificity is not known. Only in-frame clones appear in the TCRdb table, and some are missing; sequencing was by immunoSEQ multiplex PCR. This table has 25,000 to 30,000 clones, 80% appearing once. The entry originates in a study of vaccination effects on CD4 cells after COVID-19. General study findings and limits: Cross-reactivity with common cold coronaviruses was shown by only 1 of 255 vaccine-induced clones in healthy vaccinees.

The V gene lost 1 base and the J gene lost 2 bases, with 11 bases spanning the gap. The CDR3 runs to 15 residues. CDR1 is SGHTA and CDR2 is FQGNSA in the germline V gene. Antigen-specific CD4+ T cells were expanded with viral peptide pools in the ViraFEST assay before sequencing. Investigators separated out CD4+ T cells once 9 to 11 days of culture had passed. Two-dose BNT162b2 or mRNA-1273 vaccination was given to participants. V gene TRBV7-2 combines with J gene TRBJ1-2; a possible D gene is TRBD1 (6 bases). The clonotype originates from a human donor who received a COVID-19 vaccine. Some clones in this sample may be carry-over from other donors' samples. Sequencing used CD4+ T cells from PBMCs cultured with SARS-CoV-2 spike peptides, obtained after COVID-19 vaccination. The DNA for the CDR3 is TGTGCCAGCAGCTTAGGATCAGGGGCGAACTATGGCTACACCTTC. The encoded protein is CASSLGSGANYGYTF.